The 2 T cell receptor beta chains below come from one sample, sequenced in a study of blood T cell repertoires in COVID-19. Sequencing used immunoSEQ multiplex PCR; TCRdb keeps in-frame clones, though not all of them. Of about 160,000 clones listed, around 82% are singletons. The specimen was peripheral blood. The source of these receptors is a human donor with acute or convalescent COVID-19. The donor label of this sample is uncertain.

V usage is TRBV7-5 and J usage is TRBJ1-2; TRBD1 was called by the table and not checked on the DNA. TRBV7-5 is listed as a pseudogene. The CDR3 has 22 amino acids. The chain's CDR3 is CVRSFIHHAGRDREASPYGYTF. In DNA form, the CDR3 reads TGTGTCAGAAGCTTCATTCACCACGCAGGACGAGACAGGGAGGCGAGCCCCTATGGCTACACCTTC.

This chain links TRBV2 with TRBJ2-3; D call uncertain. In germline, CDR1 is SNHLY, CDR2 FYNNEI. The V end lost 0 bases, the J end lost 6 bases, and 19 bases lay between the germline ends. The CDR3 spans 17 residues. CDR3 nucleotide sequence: TGTGCCAGCAGTGAAGCAGATAGTCTCCCTTCCCGGGATACGCAGTATTTT. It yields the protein CASSEADSLPSRDTQYF.